These T cell receptor beta chains were read from a single sample in a study of PD-L1 blockade in urothelial cancer. The repertoire was sequenced with immunoSEQ multiplex PCR; TCRdb's copy has only in-frame clones and lacks some. This table holds about 66,000 clones, almost 90% found once. Specimen: PBMCs, collected around atezolizumab (anti-PD-L1) treatment. The receptors here all came from a man between 60 and 70 years old with urothelial cancer. Both conserved end residues are part of each CDR3. The D gene is left open where the match is weak. Part of the rows lack a size; the others show once, few, many or a class for expanded clones.

d_call: NA; j_call: TRBJ2-5; clone_size: few; v_call: TRBV5-1; cdr3_nt: TGCGCCAGCAGCTTAGACTATTGGGAGACCCAGTACTTC; cdr3_aa: CASSLDYWETQYF
d_call: NA; j_call: TRBJ1-1; clone_size: NA; v_call: TRBV19; cdr3_nt: TGTGCCAGTAGTATCCGCAGGGTGGGGACTGAAGCTTTCTTT; cdr3_aa: CASSIRRVGTEAFF
d_call: TRBD2; j_call: TRBJ2-2; clone_size: NA; v_call: TRBV11-1; cdr3_nt: TGTGCCAGCAGCCCCGGACTAGCCCAGACCGGGGAGCTGTTTTTT; cdr3_aa: CASSPGLAQTGELFF
d_call: NA; j_call: TRBJ2-7; clone_size: NA; v_call: TRBV18; cdr3_nt: TGTGCCAGCTCACCGGGAGAAACTTCCTACGAGCAGTACTTC; cdr3_aa: CASSPGETSYEQYF
d_call: NA; j_call: TRBJ2-1; clone_size: NA; v_call: TRBV5-4; cdr3_nt: TGTGCCAGCAGCTTGGCCAATTATGAGCAGTTCTTC; cdr3_aa: CASSLANYEQFF
d_call: NA; j_call: TRBJ1-3; clone_size: NA; v_call: TRBV11-2; cdr3_nt: TGTGCCAGCAGCCCCTTGGGCCGGTACTCTGGAAACACCATATATTTT; cdr3_aa: CASSPLGRYSGNTIYF
d_call: TRBD1; j_call: TRBJ2-4; clone_size: NA; v_call: TRBV6-6; cdr3_nt: TGTGCCGGGCAGACAGGGGGCGAAATCGCGGACTTC; cdr3_aa: CAGQTGGEIADF
d_call: NA; j_call: TRBJ2-7; clone_size: NA; v_call: TRBV5-5; cdr3_nt: TGTGCCAGCAGCTTGGTTCCTGCACCGAGCTCCTACGAGCAGTACTTC; cdr3_aa: CASSLVPAPSSYEQYF
d_call: TRBD2; j_call: TRBJ2-1; clone_size: NA; v_call: TRBV6-1; cdr3_nt: TGTGCCAGCAGCCCGGGGGGGTCCATCAATGAGCAGTTCTTC; cdr3_aa: CASSPGGSINEQFF
d_call: NA; j_call: TRBJ1-5; clone_size: once; v_call: TRBV6-6; cdr3_nt: TGTGCCAGCAGTAGGGTGGGGGGGGGCGCGACGCAGCCCCAGCATTTT; cdr3_aa: CASSRVGGGATQPQHF
d_call: NA; j_call: TRBJ1-2; clone_size: NA; v_call: TRBV29-1; cdr3_nt: TGCAGCGTGCAGGACCTCCAGCTAACTAGTCATGGCTACATCTTC; cdr3_aa: CSVQDLQLTSHGYIF
d_call: NA; j_call: TRBJ1-1; clone_size: NA; v_call: TRBV5-5; cdr3_nt: TGTGCCAGCAGCTCAGTCGGGGGGAACACTGAAGCTTTCTTT; cdr3_aa: CASSSVGGNTEAFF
d_call: NA; j_call: TRBJ2-4; clone_size: NA; v_call: TRBV27; cdr3_nt: TGTGCCAGCAGAGGACCGGGGAGCAGGAACATTCAGTACTTC; cdr3_aa: CASRGPGSRNIQYF
d_call: TRBD1; j_call: TRBJ2-5; clone_size: NA; v_call: TRBV27; cdr3_nt: TGTGCCAGCAGCAAACAGGGGGCGTGGGAGACCCAGTACTTC; cdr3_aa: CASSKQGAWETQYF
d_call: TRBD2; j_call: TRBJ2-7; clone_size: NA; v_call: TRBV28; cdr3_nt: TGTGCCAGCAGACACGGGACTAGCGGGAGTTACGAGCAGTACTTC; cdr3_aa: CASRHGTSGSYEQYF
d_call: NA; j_call: TRBJ1-6; clone_size: NA; v_call: TRBV30; cdr3_nt: TGTGCCTGGAGTGTACAGTTAAATAATTCACCCCTCCACTTT; cdr3_aa: CAWSVQLNNSPLHF
d_call: TRBD2; j_call: TRBJ2-3; clone_size: NA; v_call: TRBV10-3; cdr3_nt: TGTGCCACCCTAGCGGGAGAGGAAGATACGCAGTATTTT; cdr3_aa: CATLAGEEDTQYF
d_call: NA; j_call: TRBJ2-1; clone_size: NA; v_call: TRBV5-4; cdr3_nt: TGTGCCAGCAGCTTGAGGGGTGAGCAGTTCTTC; cdr3_aa: CASSLRGEQFF
d_call: NA; j_call: TRBJ1-1; clone_size: once; v_call: TRBV10-1; cdr3_nt: TGCGCCAGCAGTGAGTCTCCAGGGCTCCTTACTGAAGCTTTCTTT; cdr3_aa: CASSESPGLLTEAFF
d_call: TRBD1; j_call: TRBJ1-3; clone_size: NA; v_call: TRBV19; cdr3_nt: TGTGCCAGTAGTTCCTCCCGGGACAGTGGAAACACCATATATTTT; cdr3_aa: CASSSSRDSGNTIYF
d_call: NA; j_call: TRBJ2-3; clone_size: NA; v_call: TRBV11-3; cdr3_nt: TGTGCCAGCAGCTTAGCTCCGAGTGAAGATACGCAGTATTTT; cdr3_aa: CASSLAPSEDTQYF
d_call: TRBD1; j_call: TRBJ2-7; clone_size: NA; v_call: TRBV6-1; cdr3_nt: TGTGCCATCGAAGAGACAGGGCGATACGAGCAGTACTTC; cdr3_aa: CAIEETGRYEQYF
d_call: TRBD1; j_call: TRBJ1-5; clone_size: NA; v_call: TRBV9; cdr3_nt: TGTGCCAGCAGCGGGACGGACAGGGAACCCCAGCATTTT; cdr3_aa: CASSGTDREPQHF
d_call: NA; j_call: TRBJ1-5; clone_size: NA; v_call: TRBV6-5; cdr3_nt: TGTGCCAGCAGCCCAGCGCAGCGATACAATCAGCCCCAGCATTTT; cdr3_aa: CASSPAQRYNQPQHF
d_call: NA; j_call: TRBJ1-1; clone_size: NA; v_call: TRBV19; cdr3_nt: TGTGCCAGTAGTCCTCTCGGGGTGAACACTGAAGCTTTCTTT; cdr3_aa: CASSPLGVNTEAFF
d_call: TRBD1; j_call: TRBJ1-1; clone_size: NA; v_call: TRBV18; cdr3_nt: TGTGCCAGCTCACAATCGGGACAGGCGAACACTGAAGCTTTCTTT; cdr3_aa: CASSQSGQANTEAFF
d_call: TRBD2; j_call: TRBJ2-1; clone_size: once; v_call: TRBV7-3; cdr3_nt: TGTGCCAGCAGCTTAAGCGGGAGTTCCTACAATGAGCAGTTCTTC; cdr3_aa: CASSLSGSSYNEQFF
d_call: NA; j_call: TRBJ2-6; clone_size: NA; v_call: TRBV5-1; cdr3_nt: TGCGCCAGCAGCTTGGACGGCTCTGGGGCCAACGTCCTGACTTTC; cdr3_aa: CASSLDGSGANVLTF
d_call: TRBD2; j_call: TRBJ2-1; clone_size: few; v_call: TRBV4-1; cdr3_nt: TGCGCCAGCAGCCAACCCCAGAGGCTAGCGGGGGACAATGAGCAGTTCTTC; cdr3_aa: CASSQPQRLAGDNEQFF
d_call: NA; j_call: TRBJ2-5; clone_size: NA; v_call: TRBV10-1; cdr3_nt: TGCGCCAGCAGCGGCAGGGACACCAACTATCAAGAGACCCAGTACTTC; cdr3_aa: CASSGRDTNYQETQYF
d_call: TRBD1; j_call: TRBJ1-1; clone_size: NA; v_call: TRBV7-8; cdr3_nt: TGTGCCAGCACCGGGACAGCGAACACTGAAGCTTTCTTT; cdr3_aa: CASTGTANTEAFF
d_call: TRBD1; j_call: TRBJ2-1; clone_size: NA; v_call: TRBV7-2; cdr3_nt: TGTGCCAGCAGCAAGGGGGACAGGGGGTCCATGAGCTCCTACAATGAGCAGTTCTTC; cdr3_aa: CASSKGDRGSMSSYNEQFF
d_call: NA; j_call: TRBJ2-6; clone_size: NA; v_call: TRBV6-5; cdr3_nt: TGTGCCAGCAGTTACGGTCCGGGATCTGGGGCCAACGTCCTGACTTTC; cdr3_aa: CASSYGPGSGANVLTF
d_call: NA; j_call: TRBJ1-1; clone_size: NA; v_call: TRBV11-2; cdr3_nt: TGTGCCAGCAGCCCTTCCGACTCCTGGTCCACTGAAGCTTTCTTT; cdr3_aa: CASSPSDSWSTEAFF
d_call: NA; j_call: TRBJ1-1; clone_size: NA; v_call: TRBV28; cdr3_nt: TGTGCCAGCAGTCCCGGAGGCGGGCCGAACACTGAAGCTTTCTTT; cdr3_aa: CASSPGGGPNTEAFF
d_call: NA; j_call: TRBJ1-4; clone_size: NA; v_call: TRBV7-9; cdr3_nt: TGTGCCAGCAGCACACAGGGTACAACTAATGAAAAACTGTTTTTT; cdr3_aa: CASSTQGTTNEKLFF
d_call: TRBD2; j_call: TRBJ2-7; clone_size: once; v_call: TRBV23-1; cdr3_nt: TGCGCCAGCAGTCAATCCCCGACTAGCGGGCCTCCCACCTACGAGCAGTACTTC; cdr3_aa: CASSQSPTSGPPTYEQYF
d_call: NA; j_call: TRBJ2-7; clone_size: NA; v_call: TRBV29-1; cdr3_nt: TGCAGCGTTGAAGTGTCGGGGGTCTCGCTGGAGCAGTACTTC; cdr3_aa: CSVEVSGVSLEQYF
d_call: TRBD1; j_call: TRBJ2-3; clone_size: NA; v_call: TRBV4-3; cdr3_nt: TGCGCCAGCAGGGACAGGGTGACGGATACGCAGTATTTT; cdr3_aa: CASRDRVTDTQYF
d_call: NA; j_call: TRBJ2-6; clone_size: NA; v_call: TRBV5-1; cdr3_nt: TGCGCCAGCAGCTTGGCAACAGGGTCTGGGGCCAACGTCCTGACTTTC; cdr3_aa: CASSLATGSGANVLTF